The T cell receptor beta chain under discussion was sequenced for a study of blood T cell repertoires in COVID-19. Study in general: From T cells, B-cell-depleted T cells, or PBMCs came the material, which was cDNA or gDNA.

The table lists this clone with a count of one. Authors' data handling: Scientists estimated how many nucleated cells there were by amplifying reference gene primers. Some clones are missing from TCRdb's copy, which holds only in-frame ones; the method was immunoSEQ multiplex PCR. The V and J calls and clone size are taken from that table; D and trimming were inferred from the DNA. The top ten clones hold less than 3% of a sample with 190,000 or so clones, around 86% of them seen once. The V gene's germline CDR1 is SGDLS and CDR2 YYNGEE. Trimming shortened V by 0 bases and J by 7 bases, and 5 bases separated the two germline ends. This CDR3 is 13 amino acids long.

The sequence came from a woman aged 25 to 39 with active or convalescent COVID-19. The rearrangement joins TRBV9 to TRBJ1-6; D possibly corresponds to TRBD1 (5 bases). The sample taken for sequencing was peripheral blood. The CDR3 nucleotides are TGTGCCAGCAGCGTAGAGGGGAATTCACCCCTCCACTTT. Translation: CASSVEGNSPLHF.